This T cell receptor beta chain was captured in a study of OX40 agonist ivuxolimab in advanced cancers. The CDR3 length is 15 residues. With 0 bases removed from V and 2 bases from J, the gap between germline ends came to 10 bases. Germline lookup yields CDR1 MNHEY and CDR2 SVGAGI. Measured with immunoSEQ multiplex PCR; TCRdb has only the in-frame clones, and not every one. The sample lists tens of thousands of clones, roughly four fifths occurring once. Specimen: CD4+ or CD8+ T cells sorted from blood, collected in a trial of the OX40 agonist ivuxolimab. This chain uses TRBV6-5 with TRBJ2-5, with D tentatively TRBD2 (6 bases). The receptor comes from an adult with an advanced solid tumor such as melanoma, head and neck, liver or kidney cancer. The chain's CDR3 is CASSYSGLPQETQYF. DNA for the CDR3: TGTGCCAGCAGTTACTCCGGACTACCGCAAGAGACCCAGTACTTC.